This T cell receptor beta chain was documented in a study of blood T cell repertoires in COVID-19. The CDR3 length is 14 residues. V gave up 3 bases and J gave up 14 bases; unmatched junction bases: 15. In germline, CDR1 is LGHNA, CDR2 YNFKEQ. The table came from immunoSEQ multiplex PCR; TCRdb's copy has only in-frame clones and leaves some out. There are 160,000 or so clones in the sample; over 70% occur only once, and about 0.5% lies in the top ten. The sequencing sample was made of peripheral blood. The chain combines TRBV4-2 with TRBJ1-2, with 7 nucleotides matching TRBD1. This receptor was obtained from a man aged 55 to 70 with acute or convalescent COVID-19. The chain's CDR3 is CASSQETRDRERTF. Written as DNA, the CDR3 is TGTGCCAGCAGCCAGGAAACCAGAGACAGGGAAAGAACCTTC.